What follows are 29 T cell receptor beta chains derived from one specimen sequenced in a study of cytomegalovirus exposure and HLA in healthy donors. Vbeta (60) and Jbeta (13) primers were used in the PCR. Data came from immunoSEQ multiplex PCR; TCRdb stores just in-frame clones and leaves some out. The data show approximately 150,000 clones, roughly four fifths seen once. The specimen was PBMCs. The source of these receptors is a middle-aged man in good health and CMV-seronegative.

V is TRBV14 and J is TRBJ2-7; a possible D gene is TRBD2 (6 bases). CDR3 size: 17 residues. Germline V gene data show CDR1 as SGHDN and CDR2 as FVKESK. Trimming stripped 2 bases from V and 2 bases from J, with 19 bases between. The CDR3 loop is CASSQPPRRGRTYEQYF. CDR3 bases: TGTGCCAGCAGCCAACCCCCCCGGCGGGGCCGGACCTACGAGCAGTACTTC.

The chain links TRBV12-5 to TRBJ2-2, with 9 bases aligning to TRBD1. Germline V lookup: CDR1 LGHNT, CDR2 FRNRAP. V lost 2 bases, J lost 4 bases, and 11 bases stayed unmatched. This CDR3 contains 18 residues. The CDR3 sequence: CASGLSRQTQGATGELFF. For the CDR3, the DNA is TGTGCTAGTGGTTTGTCCCGGCAGACACAGGGGGCCACCGGGGAGCTGTTTTTT.

The chain employs TRBV10-3 and TRBJ1-3; D uncertain. V gave up 8 bases and J gave up 4 bases, with 21 bases separating them. Looked up from germline, CDR1 is ENHRY and CDR2 is SYGVKD. This CDR3 is built from 16 residues. The CDR3 DNA sequence: TGTGCCATCGGCCCCGGGGAAAATTTTTCCGGAAACACCATATATTTT. This translates into CAIGPGENFSGNTIYF.

The chain joins TRBV27 to TRBJ2-7; D might be TRBD2 (6 bases). This CDR3 is 14 amino acids long. Between the trimmed V and J ends, which lost 7 bases and 4 bases, there was a span of 17 bases. Germline V gene data show CDR1 as MNHEY and CDR2 as SMNVEV (reference sequence). CDR3 residues: CASTIGDSKYEQYF. The DNA for the CDR3 is TGTGCCAGCACCATAGGGGACTCCAAATACGAGCAGTACTTC.

The rearrangement links TRBV28 to TRBJ1-2; a possible D gene is TRBD1 (5 bases). From germline, CDR1 is MDHEN and CDR2 SYDVKM. The CDR3 length is 13 residues. The V gene lost 6 bases and the J gene lost 6 bases, with 14 bases spanning the gap. The chain's CDR3 is CASSPQGIDGYTF. DNA of the CDR3: TGTGCCAGCAGCCCTCAGGGTATAGATGGCTACACCTTC.

The count of this clone is one. V gene TRBV25-1 combines with J gene TRBJ2-1; D remains unclear. Germline lookup yields CDR1 MGHDK and CDR2 SYGVNS. CDR3 length equals 11 residues. Trimming cost V 11 bases and J 9 bases, with 14 bases left between them. The CDR3 loop is CASRLSGEQFF. Written as DNA, the CDR3 is TGTGCCTCCCGCCTATCGGGTGAGCAGTTCTTC.

This clone was observed a handful of times. The gene calls are TRBV7-2 and TRBJ1-2; D may be TRBD1 (6 bases). Germline CDR1 SGHTA, CDR2 FQGNSA. V lost 0 bases to trimming and J lost 4 bases, with 12 bases between them. The CDR3 loop spans 15 amino acids. The CDR3 bases are TGTGCCAGCAGCTTAGCGGGGGCAGTCTCCTATGGCTACACCTTC. As protein: CASSLAGAVSYGYTF.

The gene calls are TRBV28 and TRBJ2-6; weak D call: TRBD2 (5 bases). This CDR3 has 19 residues. Germline CDR1 MDHEN, CDR2 SYDVKM. V lost 2 bases to trimming and J lost 4 bases, with 21 bases between them. CDR3 sequence reads: CASSLGSWTGVSGANVLTF. The DNA for the CDR3 is TGTGCCAGCAGTTTAGGTTCTTGGACTGGGGTATCAGGGGCCAACGTCCTGACTTTC.

V usage is TRBV14 and J usage is TRBJ2-6; D remains ambiguous. The CDR3 is made up of 14 amino acids. Per the germline V gene, CDR1 is SGHDN and CDR2 is FVKESK. Deletions cut 2 bases from V and 2 bases from J, with 4 bases between. The CDR3 coding sequence is TGTGCCAGCAGCCAATTTACTGGGGCCAACGTCCTGACTTTC. It codes for CASSQFTGANVLTF.

V is TRBV10-3 and J is TRBJ2-7; D not certain. The germline V gene has CDR1 ENHRY and CDR2 SYGVKD. Trimming shortened V by 0 bases and J by 1 base, and 10 bases separated the two germline ends. CDR3 length: 15 residues. This CDR3 reads CAISESLDTSYEQYF. For the CDR3, the DNA is TGTGCCATCAGTGAGTCGCTTGACACTTCCTACGAGCAGTACTTC.

The chain has TRBV6-4 and TRBJ2-1; 8 bases line up with TRBD2. Trimming at V came to 0 bases and at J to 1 base, leaving 2 bases not matched to a gene. In germline, CDR1 is MRHNA, CDR2 SNTAGT. This CDR3 comprises 16 residues. The CDR3 loop reads CASSDSGTSSYNEQFF. Here the CDR3 DNA reads TGTGCCAGCAGTGACTCCGGGACTAGTTCCTACAATGAGCAGTTCTTC.

The gene calls are TRBV25-1 and TRBJ1-1; TRBD1 matches at 8 bases. The CDR3 sequence is 15 residues long. The junction had 6 bases not matched to a gene; V was cut back by 5 bases and J by 1 base. CDR1 and CDR2 from the germline V gene are MGHDK and SYGVNS. The CDR3 DNA reads TGTGCCAGCAGTACCCGGGACAGGAAGAACACTGAAGCTTTCTTT. Encoded protein: CASSTRDRKNTEAFF. Supplemented by reference TRBV25-1 and TRBJ1-1, the full variable domain reads EADIYQTPRYLVIGTGKKITLECSQTMGHDKMYWYQQDPGMELHLIHYSYGVNSTEKGDLSSESTVSRIRTEHFPLTLESARPSHTSQYLCASSTRDRKNTEAFFGQGTRLTVV.

The chain uses TRBV2 and TRBJ1-3; D may be TRBD1 (6 bases). The CDR3 totals 15 residues. Trimming cost V 9 bases and J 3 bases, with 18 bases left between them. CDR1 is SNHLY and CDR2 is FYNNEI in the germline V gene. The CDR3 sequence: CASIPQGRGGNTIYF. CDR3 bases: TGTGCCAGTATACCCCAGGGGCGAGGTGGAAACACCATATATTTT.

V usage is TRBV19 and J usage is TRBJ2-7; TRBD1 matches 8 bases. Losses at the gene ends were 4 bases for V and 3 bases for J; bases not matched to a gene: 2. CDR1 and CDR2 from the germline V gene are LNHDA and SQIVND (reference sequence). This CDR3 has 13 residues. DNA of the CDR3: TGTGCCAGTAGTACAGGGGGCTACTACGAGCAGTACTTC. This encodes CASSTGGYYEQYF.

V usage is TRBV30 and J usage is TRBJ1-1, with TRBD1 as a possible D gene (5 bases). The CDR3 contains 12 residues. V dropped 7 bases and J dropped 7 bases, with 16 bases sitting between them. Germline lookup yields CDR1 GTSNPN and CDR2 SVGIG (reference sequence). CDR3 DNA: TGTGCCTTAAAATTTATCAGGGTTGAAGCTTTCTTT. Its protein is CALKFIRVEAFF.

About this clone itself: The junction and the germline gene differ at one end; a read error may be behind it. V is TRBV5-1 and J is TRBJ2-6, with D tentatively TRBD1 (5 bases). Germline CDR1 and CDR2: SGHRS and YFSETQ. The CDR3 covers 13 residues. The CDR3 sequence: CASSFGGANGLTF. CDR3 DNA sequence: TGCGCCAGCAGCTTTGGTGGGGCCAACGGCCTGACTTTC. The full variable domain, completed using reference TRBV5-1 and TRBJ2-6, is KAGVTQTPRYLIKTRGQQVTLSCSPISGHRSVSWYQQTPGQGLQFLFEYFSETQRNKGNFPGRFSGRQFSNSRSEMNVSTLELGDSALYLCASSFGGANGLTFGAGSRLTVL.

This clone has just one count. The sample has other DNA sequences that encode this CDR3 too. The chain has TRBV7-2 and TRBJ2-4, with TRBD2 identical over 8 bases. The CDR3 runs to 16 residues. From germline, CDR1 is SGHTA and CDR2 FQGNSA. The junction had 8 bases not matched to a gene; V was cut back by 2 bases and J by 5 bases. In nucleotides, the CDR3 is TGTGCCAGCAGCTTACGGGGGGGTAGCGGCCAAAACATTCAGTACTTC. Translating gives CASSLRGGSGQNIQYF.

The gene calls are TRBV7-9 and TRBJ2-6; 8 nucleotides line up with TRBD1. Losses at the gene ends were 4 bases for V and 2 bases for J; bases not matched to a gene: 10. Looked up from germline, CDR1 is SEHNR and CDR2 is FQNEAQ (reference sequence). This CDR3 has 18 amino acids. The CDR3 DNA is TGTGCCAGCAGCTCTGGACAGGGTCTGGTGGCTGGGGCCAACGTCCTGACTTTC. It is translated as CASSSGQGLVAGANVLTF.

The rearrangement joins TRBV7-3 to TRBJ2-3; 9 nucleotides line up with TRBD2. There are 15 residues in the CDR3. From germline, CDR1 is SGHTA and CDR2 FQGTGA. J lost 5 bases, V lost 2 bases, and 5 bases had no gene match. The CDR3 region has the DNA TGTGCCAGCAGCTTAGGGGCGGGAGGGCGAGATACGCAGTATTTT. Residues: CASSLGAGGRDTQYF.

The rearrangement links TRBV7-9 to TRBJ1-2; D is uncertain. This CDR3 spans 14 amino acids. From germline, CDR1 is SEHNR and CDR2 FQNEAQ (reference sequence). Between the trimmed V and J ends, which lost 2 bases and 5 bases, there was a span of 12 bases. The CDR3 sequence is CASSLKGELYGYTF. The CDR3 DNA reads TGTGCCAGCAGCTTAAAGGGAGAATTATATGGCTACACCTTC.

The chain combines TRBV29-1 with TRBJ2-1, with a tentative D call TRBD1 (6 bases). V lost 4 bases and J 1 base, leaving 14 bases between the germline ends. CDR1 and CDR2 from the germline V gene are SQVTM and ANQGSEA. The CDR3 runs to 15 residues. The CDR3 loop reads CSVVGQGPSYNEQFF. CDR3 sequence (DNA): TGCAGCGTTGTGGGACAAGGTCCTTCCTACAATGAGCAGTTCTTC.

The rearrangement uses TRBV5-1 and TRBJ2-7; D ambiguous. This CDR3 comprises 13 residues. The V gene's germline CDR1 is SGHRS and CDR2 YFSETQ. Trimming stripped 1 base from V and 0 bases from J, with 5 bases between. The CDR3: CASSLTNSYEQYF. The CDR3 DNA reads as TGCGCCAGCAGCTTGACAAACTCCTACGAGCAGTACTTC.

V usage is TRBV9 and J usage is TRBJ2-2; 10 bases line up with TRBD2. The junction had 5 bases not matched to a gene; V was cut back by 5 bases and J by 4 bases. This CDR3 comprises 15 residues. Germline values: CDR1 SGDLS, CDR2 YYNGEE. The CDR3 nucleotides are TGTGCCAGCAGTTGGGGACTAGCGCCCACCGGGGAGCTGTTTTTT. Protein: CASSWGLAPTGELFF.

The gene calls are TRBV5-1 and TRBJ1-2; 11 bases are a match to TRBD1. Per germline, CDR1 SGHRS and CDR2 YFSETQ. V was pared by 0 bases and J by 6 bases, with 4 bases of the junction left unmatched. This CDR3 has 15 amino acids. Here the CDR3 DNA reads TGCGCCAGCAGCTTGGGGGACAGGGGGGGCAATGGCTACACCTTC. Translation gives CASSLGDRGGNGYTF.

The rearrangement links TRBV5-4 to TRBJ2-7; 10 bases match TRBD1. Trimming cost V 3 bases and J 3 bases; bases outside gene matches: 6. Germline CDR1 reads SGHNT; CDR2 reads YYREEE (reference sequence). CDR3 length: 15 residues. The CDR3 is CASSSGQGQNYEQYV. The DNA for the CDR3 is TGTGCCAGCAGCTCGGGACAGGGGCAGAACTACGAGCAGTACGTC.

A few counts support this clone. The CDR3 here is CSVGDSYSTDTQYF. The CDR3 nucleotides are TGCAGCGTTGGGGACTCCTATAGCACAGATACGCAGTATTTT. The V call is TRBV29-1, the J call TRBJ2-3; TRBD2 is a possible D gene (6 bases). This CDR3 region has 14 residues. Trimming pared 4 bases from V and 0 bases from J, leaving 11 bases between. The V gene's germline CDR1 is SQVTM and CDR2 ANQGSEA.

The gene calls are TRBV12-1 and TRBJ2-7; TRBD2 is taken as the D call from the table, unchecked against the DNA. TRBV12-1 is termed a pseudogene. The CDR3 totals 18 residues. The CDR3 DNA follows: TGTGCCAGCAGCTTTGTGGCGACTAGCGGGAGGGCCTCGGACGAGCAGTACGTC. Protein product: CASSFVATSGRASDEQYV.

V usage is TRBV5-4 and J usage is TRBJ1-2, with 7 bases matching TRBD1. V lost 5 bases and J lost 8; bases outside the gene matches: 12. The CDR3 runs 14 residues. Germline CDR1 is SGHNT and CDR2 is YYREEE (reference sequence). The CDR3 sequence is CASRPDRARGGYTF. CDR3 DNA: TGTGCCAGCAGACCAGACAGGGCCCGAGGAGGCTACACCTTC. Drawing the rest from reference TRBV5-4 and TRBJ1-2, the complete variable domain is ETGVTQSPTHLIKTRGQQVTLRCSSQSGHNTVSWYQQALGQGPQFIFQYYREEENGRGNFPPRFSGLQFPNYSSELNVNALELDDSALYLCASRPDRARGGYTFGSGTRLTVV.

The chain has TRBV28 and TRBJ1-1; a weak D match, TRBD1 (5 bases). V lost 4 bases and J lost 8, with 14 bases in between. Looked up from germline, CDR1 is MDHEN and CDR2 is SYDVKM. The CDR3 covers 13 residues. CDR3 sequence reads: CASSSQGSLEAFF. CDR3 bases: TGTGCCAGCAGTTCCCAGGGATCGTTAGAAGCTTTCTTT.